The 4 T cell receptor beta chains listed next were all sequenced from one sample in a study of beta chain features in type 1 diabetes. Of the isolated RNA, all was reverse transcribed, and so the sequenced material was expressed TCRB transcripts. Assay used: immunoSEQ multiplex PCR; TCRdb lists only in-frame clones, some missing. The profile shows over 350,000 clones, more than 12% of them singletons. Input material: naive CD4+ T cells from blood. These receptors were taken from a woman younger than 35 in good health.

The chain couples TRBV15 to TRBJ2-1; D unclear. The germline V gene has CDR1 LNHNV and CDR2 YYDKDF (reference sequence). CDR3 size: 14 residues. Between the trimmed V and J ends, which lost 2 bases and 1 base, there was a span of 6 bases. The CDR3 nucleotides are TGTGCCACCAGCAGATTCGGTTCCTACAATGAGCAGTTCTTC. Protein sequence: CATSRFGSYNEQFF.

The chain links TRBV4-1 to TRBJ2-5; TRBD2 agrees at 9 bases. Germline V gene sequence: CDR1 MGHRA, CDR2 YSYEKL. There are 16 residues in the CDR3. The ends lost 2 bases at V and 5 bases at J; junction bases unmatched: 9. Written as DNA, the CDR3 is TGCGCCAGCAGCCAAAGCCTAGCGGGAACGGGGGAGACCCAGTACTTC. Translating gives CASSQSLAGTGETQYF.

This clone showed up just a few times. The rearrangement uses TRBV4-2 and TRBJ2-1; 9 bases agree with TRBD2. The V and J ends lost 0 bases and 4 bases, in that order; junction bases with no gene match: 7. This CDR3 has 17 residues. Per germline, CDR1 LGHNA and CDR2 YNFKEQ. The DNA of the CDR3 is TGTGCCAGCAGCCAAGATACCGGGACTAGCCTATACAATGAGCAGTTCTTC. This gives the protein CASSQDTGTSLYNEQFF.

V usage is TRBV19 and J usage is TRBJ1-5; D unresolved. Trimming took 9 bases from V and 14 from J, leaving 20 bases between them. The germline gives CDR1 LNHDA, CDR2 SQIVND (reference sequence). CDR3 length: 12 residues. CDR3 coding DNA: TGTGCCAGCCGAACCAAGGCCTCGGAGGAGCATTTT. It specifies CASRTKASEEHF.